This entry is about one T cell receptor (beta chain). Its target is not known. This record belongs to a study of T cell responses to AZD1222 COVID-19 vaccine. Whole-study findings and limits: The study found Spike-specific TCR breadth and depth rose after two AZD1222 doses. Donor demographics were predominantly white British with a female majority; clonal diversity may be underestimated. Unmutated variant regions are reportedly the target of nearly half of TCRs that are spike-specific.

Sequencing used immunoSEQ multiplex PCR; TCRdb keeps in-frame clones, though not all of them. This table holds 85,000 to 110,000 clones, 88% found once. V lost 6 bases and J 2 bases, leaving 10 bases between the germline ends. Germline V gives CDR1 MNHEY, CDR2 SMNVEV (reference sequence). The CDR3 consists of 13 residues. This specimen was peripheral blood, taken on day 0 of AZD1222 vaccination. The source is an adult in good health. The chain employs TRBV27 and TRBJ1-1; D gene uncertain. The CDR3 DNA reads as TGTGCCAGCAGAATACCAGACAACACTGAAGCTTTCTTT. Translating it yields CASRIPDNTEAFF.